These 21 T cell receptor beta chains share one sample of origin, sequenced in a study of blood T cells in healthy people across ages. PCR was performed a second time for about 6 to 12 cycles using a sample-barcoded 5' primer and a J-beta primer mix. TCRdb independently ran MiXCR on the 5' RACE reads; one entry per CDR3 protein. The sample has approximately 880,000 distinct CDR3 sequences; around 48% are singletons. The material sequenced was blood. The receptors stem from a young man in good health.

The chain recombines TRBV30 with TRBJ2-4; TRBD1 matches 9 bases. TRBJ2-7 explains the end of the DNA better; the J call may be wrong. The CDR3 sequence is 14 residues long. CDR1 is GTSNPN and CDR2 is SVGIG in the germline V gene (reference sequence). Here the CDR3 reads CAWSEGQGIYEQYF. In nucleotides, the CDR3 is TGTGCCTGGAGCGAAGGACAGGGGATTTACGAGCAGTACTTC.

This chain uses TRBV5-1 with TRBJ2-6; D gene uncertain. The ends were cut back, 7 bases at V and 2 bases at J, with 10 bases in the middle. The CDR3 covers 14 residues. CDR1 is SGHRS and CDR2 is YFSETQ in the germline V gene. DNA of the CDR3: TGCGCCAGCCCCGCGGTTGCTGGGGCCAACGTCCTGACTTTC. This encodes CASPAVAGANVLTF.

This clonotype was seen a few times. The rearrangement uses TRBV4-1 and TRBJ1-4; tentatively, D is TRBD1 (5 bases). Germline assignment: CDR1 MGHRA and CDR2 YSYEKL. The germline V and J ends were trimmed by 3 bases and 1 base, with 9 bases remaining between them. The CDR3 covers 15 residues. CDR3: CASSHGAGTNEKLFF. The CDR3 coding sequence is TGCGCCAGCAGCCACGGGGCGGGAACTAATGAAAAACTGTTTTTT.

The gene calls are TRBV6-1 and TRBJ2-7; no firm D call. In germline, CDR1 is MNHNS, CDR2 SASEGT. V dropped 7 bases and J dropped 4 bases, with 11 bases sitting between them. The CDR3 is 12 amino acids. This CDR3 is CASTESTYEQYF. In DNA, the CDR3 is TGTGCCAGCACCGAGAGTACATACGAGCAGTACTTC.

This clonotype was seen once. The V gene is TRBV6-1, the J gene TRBJ1-1, with D unresolved. The germline V gene encodes CDR1 MNHNS and CDR2 SASEGT. The CDR3 is 13 amino acids. The ends were cut back, 2 bases at V and 4 bases at J, with 8 bases in the middle. CDR3 amino acids: CASSENTPTEAFF. CDR3 sequence (DNA): TGTGCCAGCAGTGAAAACACCCCCACTGAAGCTTTCTTT.

This clonotype was counted a single time. A read error may be the cause here, since a much bigger clone is one base away. The chain carries TRBV28 and TRBJ2-5, with a weak D call TRBD1 (5 bases). Looked up from germline, CDR1 is MDHEN and CDR2 is SYDVKM. The V end was cut by 6 bases, the J end by 4 bases, with 21 bases between. The CDR3 is made up of 16 amino acids. CDR3 sequence (DNA): TGTGCCAGCAGCCGACAGACAGTGGTCACGGGAGAGACCCAGTACTTC. Translation gives CASSRQTVVTGETQYF. Complete variable domain (other parts from reference TRBV28 and TRBJ2-5): DVKVTQSSRYLVKRTGEKVFLECVQDMDHENMFWYRQDPGLGLRLIYFSYDVKMKEKGDIPEGYSVSREKKERFSLILESASTNQTSMYLCASSRQTVVTGETQYFGPGTRLLVL.

This clonotype was seen a single time. CDR3 residues: CASSLELAGDRKTQYF. Here the CDR3 DNA reads TGTGCCAGCAGCTTAGAACTAGCGGGGGATCGAAAGACCCAGTACTTC. V is TRBV7-2 and J is TRBJ2-5, with 11 bases matching TRBD2. V gave up 1 base and J gave up 6 bases; unmatched junction bases: 7. Germline lookup yields CDR1 SGHTA and CDR2 FQGNSA. This CDR3 contains 16 residues.

The chain couples TRBV3-1 to TRBJ2-7; D unresolved. Trimming took 2 bases from V and 4 from J, leaving 6 bases between them. The germline gives CDR1 LGHDT, CDR2 YNNKEL (reference sequence). The CDR3 length is 12 residues. The CDR3 is CASSQHGYEQYF. In DNA, the CDR3 is TGTGCCAGCAGCCAACATGGGTACGAGCAGTACTTC.

This clonotype was recorded a few times. The gene calls are TRBV7-9 and TRBJ2-1, with a tentative D call TRBD2 (5 bases). Trimming pared 3 bases from V and 9 bases from J, leaving 15 bases between. CDR1 is SEHNR and CDR2 is FQNEAQ in the germline V gene (reference sequence). The CDR3 has 14 residues. CDR3 sequence reads: CASSFILLSGEQFF. CDR3 bases: TGTGCCAGCAGCTTTATTCTGCTCAGCGGTGAGCAGTTCTTC.

The chain couples TRBV11-3 to TRBJ1-1; possibly TRBD1 for D (6 bases). Trimming pared 5 bases from V and 0 bases from J, leaving 13 bases between. This CDR3 has 15 amino acids. From germline, CDR1 is SGHNT and CDR2 YENEEA. The CDR3 protein is CASSPRQAMNTEAFF. In DNA form, the CDR3 reads TGTGCCAGCAGCCCTCGACAGGCCATGAACACTGAAGCTTTCTTT.

The chain combines TRBV24-1 with TRBJ1-1; no firm D call. Germline V gene lookup returns CDR1 KGHDR and CDR2 SFDVKD. The CDR3 is made up of 13 amino acids. Trimming took 2 bases from V and 1 from J, leaving 4 bases between them. The CDR3 loop reads CATSDWPNTEAFF. CDR3 nucleotides: TGTGCCACCAGTGATTGGCCGAACACTGAAGCTTTCTTT.

The chain combines TRBV4-2 with TRBJ2-1; a possible D gene is TRBD1 (5 bases). The CDR3 has 13 residues. V was shortened by 0 bases and J by 10 bases, with 10 bases between the two germline ends. The germline V gene has CDR1 LGHNA and CDR2 YNFKEQ. The CDR3 loop reads CASSQDPKGEQFF. CDR3 DNA: TGTGCCAGCAGCCAAGACCCTAAGGGGGAGCAGTTCTTC.

The V gene is TRBV20-1, the J gene TRBJ1-5; 9 bases fit TRBD1. V lost 5 bases and J lost 4; bases outside the gene matches: 9. CDR1 and CDR2 from the germline V gene are DFQATT and SNEGSKA (reference sequence). The CDR3 has 15 amino acids. The CDR3 DNA sequence: TGCAGTGCTCGTGGCGGACAGGGGAATAATCAGCCCCAGCATTTT. This gives the protein CSARGGQGNNQPQHF.

The chain carries TRBV29-1 and TRBJ1-6, with a weak D call TRBD1 (5 bases). V was shortened by 6 bases and J by 8 bases, with 26 bases between the two germline ends. This CDR3 is 17 amino acids long. Germline CDR1 is SQVTM and CDR2 is ANQGSEA. The DNA for the CDR3 is TGCAGCGTCCGTGGTAGTCCGGGACCGCTGGGGGATTCACCCCTCCACTTT. Amino acids: CSVRGSPGPLGDSPLHF.

The rearrangement links TRBV6-6 to TRBJ2-7; D gene uncertain. Germline CDR1 and CDR2: MNHNY and SVGAGI (reference sequence). The CDR3 sequence is 14 residues long. Trimming took 0 bases from V and 3 from J, leaving 9 bases between them. The CDR3 DNA reads TGTGCCAGCAGTTACTCCGCAGGCTACTACGAGCAGTACTTC. The encoded protein is CASSYSAGYYEQYF.

The chain has TRBV6-2 or TRBV6-3 and TRBJ2-5; D remains unclear. This CDR3 comprises 12 residues. Deletions cut 3 bases from V and 5 bases from J, with 7 bases between. Germline CDR1 MNHEY, CDR2 SVGEGT. CDR3 in DNA: TGTGCCAGCAGTTATCTTGTCGAGACCCAGTACTTC. This codes for CASSYLVETQYF.

This clonotype has a handful of counts. This chain uses TRBV24-1 with TRBJ2-3; D gene ambiguous. Germline V gene sequence: CDR1 KGHDR, CDR2 SFDVKD. Trimming removed 8 bases from V and 0 bases from J, with 11 bases in between. The CDR3 has 14 amino acids. CDR3 residues: CATKPDRSTDTQYF. As DNA, the CDR3 is TGTGCCACCAAGCCGGACCGTAGCACAGATACGCAGTATTTT.

V is TRBV4-2 and J is TRBJ2-5; no reliable D call. The CDR3 contains 16 residues. Trimming pared 0 bases from V and 4 bases from J, leaving 15 bases between. The germline CDR1 and CDR2 sequences are LGHNA and YNFKEQ. In nucleotides, the CDR3 is TGTGCCAGCAGCCAAGAGATAGGGTTGGTCGGAGAGACCCAGTACTTC. This sequence encodes CASSQEIGLVGETQYF.

The chain couples TRBV9 to TRBJ2-2, with a tentative D call TRBD2 (7 bases). The CDR3 runs to 15 residues. Germline V gene sequence: CDR1 SGDLS, CDR2 YYNGEE. The germline V and J ends were trimmed by 3 bases and 2 bases, with 11 bases remaining between them. This chain's CDR3 is CASSGGGGNTGELFF. The CDR3 DNA follows: TGTGCCAGCAGCGGAGGGGGGGGTAACACCGGGGAGCTGTTTTTT.

Ten or more counts support this clonotype. The rearrangement joins TRBV29-1 to TRBJ2-5; tentative D call: TRBD1 (8 bases). CDR1 is SQVTM and CDR2 is ANQGSEA in the germline V gene. This CDR3 has 14 amino acids. CDR3: CSTRETGVPETQYF. The DNA for the CDR3 is TGCAGTACGCGGGAGACAGGGGTCCCAGAGACCCAGTACTTC.

V and J are TRBV20-1 and TRBJ2-7; 7 nucleotides agree with TRBD2. The V gene's germline CDR1 is DFQATT and CDR2 SNEGSKA (reference sequence). The length of the CDR3 is 14 residues. The V segment lost 2 bases and the J segment 0 bases; nucleotides outside the gene matches: 4. The CDR3 bases are TGCAGTGCTAGACCCGGGGGGATCTCCTACGAGCAGTACTTC. Protein: CSARPGGISYEQYF.